This note documents a single T cell receptor beta chain sequence. Trimming removed 5 bases from V and 4 bases from J; junction bases left unmatched: 4. Germline-derived CDR1 and CDR2 are SEHNR and FQNEAQ (reference sequence). This CDR3 is 13 amino acids long. In the original processing: Reference gene primer amplification yielded estimated nucleated cell counts. Clones were sequenced by immunoSEQ multiplex PCR, and TCRdb holds only the in-frame ones, with some missing. D and trimming come from the DNA, and the V and J calls and clone size come from that table. The sample lists approximately 350,000 clones; roughly 90% were seen once. The data are from a study of blood T cell repertoires in COVID-19.

The chain combines TRBV7-9 with TRBJ2-5; 7 bases are a match to TRBD2. This TCR came from an older woman with COVID-19, enrolled during active disease. Sequencing was done on a sample of peripheral blood. For the CDR3, the DNA is TGTGCCAGCAGCCCAAGCGGGGTAGAGACCCAGTACTTC. It specifies CASSPSGVETQYF.